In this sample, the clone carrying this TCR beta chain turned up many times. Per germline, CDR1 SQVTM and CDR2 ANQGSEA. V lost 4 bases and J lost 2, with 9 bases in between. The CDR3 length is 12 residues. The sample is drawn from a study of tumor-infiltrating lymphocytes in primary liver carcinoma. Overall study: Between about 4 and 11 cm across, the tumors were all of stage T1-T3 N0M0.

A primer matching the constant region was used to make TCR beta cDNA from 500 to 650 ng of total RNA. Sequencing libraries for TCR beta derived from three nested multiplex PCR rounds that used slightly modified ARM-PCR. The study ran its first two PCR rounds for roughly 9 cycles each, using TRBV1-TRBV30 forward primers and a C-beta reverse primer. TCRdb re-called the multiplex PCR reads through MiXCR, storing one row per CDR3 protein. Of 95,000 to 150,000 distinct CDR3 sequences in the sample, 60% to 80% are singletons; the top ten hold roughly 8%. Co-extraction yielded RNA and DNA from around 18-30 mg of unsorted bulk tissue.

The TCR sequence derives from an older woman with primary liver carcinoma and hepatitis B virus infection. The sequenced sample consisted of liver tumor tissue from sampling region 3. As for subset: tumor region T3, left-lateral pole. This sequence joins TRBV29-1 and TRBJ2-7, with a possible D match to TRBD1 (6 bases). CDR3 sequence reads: CSVGGGTYEQYF. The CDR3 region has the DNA TGCAGCGTTGGAGGGGGAACCTACGAGCAGTACTTC.